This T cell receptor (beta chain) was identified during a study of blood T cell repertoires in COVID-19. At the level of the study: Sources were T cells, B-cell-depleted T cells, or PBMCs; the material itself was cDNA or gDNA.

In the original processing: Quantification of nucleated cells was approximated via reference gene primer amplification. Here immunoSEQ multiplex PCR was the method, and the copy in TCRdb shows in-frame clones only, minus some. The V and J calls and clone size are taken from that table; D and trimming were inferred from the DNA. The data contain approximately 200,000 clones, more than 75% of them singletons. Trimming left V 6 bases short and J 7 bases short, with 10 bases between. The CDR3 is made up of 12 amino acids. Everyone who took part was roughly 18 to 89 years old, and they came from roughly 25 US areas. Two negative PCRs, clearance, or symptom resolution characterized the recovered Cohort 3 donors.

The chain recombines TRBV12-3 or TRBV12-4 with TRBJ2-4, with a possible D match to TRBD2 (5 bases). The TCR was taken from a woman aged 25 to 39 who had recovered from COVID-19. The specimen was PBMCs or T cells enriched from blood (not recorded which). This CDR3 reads CASRADSNIQYF. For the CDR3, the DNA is TGTGCCAGCAGGGCGGACTCTAACATTCAGTACTTC.